The 20 T cell receptor beta chains reported below all come from one sample, sequenced in a study of monozygotic twins with inflammatory bowel disease. Reprocessing the 5' RACE reads, TCRdb reports a single entry for every CDR3 protein and omits DNA. This specimen shows approximately 380,000 distinct CDR3 sequences; the ten leading clones hold approximately 2.8%. What was sequenced was blood. All receptors come from a human donor with ulcerative colitis or Crohn's disease, or a healthy co-twin of an affected twin (not recorded which).

The chain combines TRBV6-5 with TRBJ2-7; TCRdb picks TRBD1, but there is no DNA to check that call. The CDR3 has 13 amino acids. Germline V gene data show CDR1 as MNHEY and CDR2 as SVGAGI. The CDR3 spells CASRMDRGDEQYF.

The rearrangement joins TRBV5-1 to TRBJ2-7; TCRdb designates TRBD2, a call that cannot be tested without DNA. Germline-derived CDR1 and CDR2 are SGHRS and YFSETQ. The CDR3 contains 14 residues. CDR3 region: CASNEGLFSHEQYF.

The rearrangement joins TRBV4-2 to TRBJ1-1. Germline V gene data show CDR1 as LGHNA and CDR2 as YNFKEQ. The CDR3 totals 14 residues. CDR3 amino acids: CASSHPLVRAEAFF.

The chain links TRBV10-3 to TRBJ1-2. Germline loops: CDR1 ENHRY, CDR2 SYGVKD. The CDR3 totals 14 residues. The CDR3 region is CAISESQGPRGYTF.

This chain joins TRBV30 and TRBJ2-7; the D call from TCRdb, TRBD1, cannot be confirmed without DNA. CDR3 length equals 12 residues. Germline lookup yields CDR1 GTSNPN and CDR2 SVGIG (reference sequence). This chain's CDR3 is CAWNLDRGPWYF.

J is TRBJ2-3 and V is TRBV12-3 or TRBV12-4; checking the TCRdb D call of TRBD1 is not possible without DNA. The CDR3 totals 14 residues. CDR3 amino acids: CASSARRATDTQYF.

The chain employs TRBV20-1 and TRBJ2-3; without DNA, the TCRdb call of TRBD1 cannot be checked. The CDR3 sequence is 11 residues long. Germline CDR1 DFQATT, CDR2 SNEGSKA (reference sequence). This CDR3 reads CSEDRADTQYF.

The V call is TRBV7-2, the J call TRBJ1-2. This CDR3 is built from 15 residues. Germline lookup yields CDR1 SGHTA and CDR2 FQGNSA. CDR3 residues: CASSLAGFSNYGYTF.

The V gene is TRBV10-3, the J gene TRBJ2-6; TCRdb's D gene call, TRBD2, goes unchecked for lack of DNA. The germline V gene encodes CDR1 ENHRY and CDR2 SYGVKD. This CDR3 region has 17 residues. CDR3 residues: CAISEDLGGAGANVLTF.

The chain recombines TRBV7-9 with TRBJ1-1; TCRdb names TRBD1, which stays unverified in the absence of DNA. In germline, CDR1 is SEHNR, CDR2 FQNEAQ (reference sequence). This CDR3 has 15 residues. The CDR3 reads CASSPPTGSNTEAFF.

V is TRBV7-2 and J is TRBJ2-1; the D call of TRBD2 rests on TCRdb alone, since no DNA is present to check it. Germline V gives CDR1 SGHTA, CDR2 FQGNSA. The CDR3 has 16 residues. Here the CDR3 reads CASSFRAFNSYNEQFF.

The rearrangement links TRBV7-9 to TRBJ1-6. Germline loops: CDR1 SEHNR, CDR2 FQNEAQ (reference sequence). The CDR3 is 13 residues long. CDR3 protein: CASSLAVNSPLHF. The full variable domain, with the rest looked up from reference TRBV7-9 and TRBJ1-6, is DTGVSQNPRHKITKRGQNVTFRCDPISEHNRLYWYRQTLGQGPEFLTYFQNEAQLEKSRLLSDRFSAERPKGSFSTLEIQRTEQGDSAMYLCASSLAVNSPLHFGNGTRLTVT.

This chain uses TRBV7-2 with TRBJ2-7; the D gene TCRdb calls, TRBD1, cannot be checked with no DNA. The germline V gene has CDR1 SGHTA and CDR2 FQGNSA. The CDR3 extends over 14 amino acids. CDR3: CASSPVGKGDLGTF.

The rearrangement links TRBV18 to TRBJ1-6. CDR1 is KGHSH, CDR2 LQKENI, per germline. This CDR3 region has 15 residues. The chain's CDR3 is CASSPGAPRNSPLHF.

The chain combines TRBV7-2 with TRBJ1-2. Germline V gene lookup returns CDR1 SGHTA and CDR2 FQGNSA. The CDR3 consists of 13 residues. The CDR3 protein is CASSLARDYGYTF. The whole variable domain, filled in from reference TRBV7-2 and TRBJ1-2, reads GAGVSQSPSNKVTEKGKDVELRCDPISGHTALYWYRQSLGQGLEFLIYFQGNSAPDKSGLPSDRFSAERTGGSVSTLTIQRTQQEDSAVYLCASSLARDYGYTFGSGTRLTVV.

The V gene is TRBV29-1, the J gene TRBJ2-3; TCRdb gives TRBD1 as the D gene, but with no DNA this cannot be confirmed. There are 12 residues in the CDR3. Germline V CDR1 and CDR2: SQVTM, ANQGSEA. The CDR3 protein is CSVLTGSDTQYF.

The chain recombines TRBV5-1 with TRBJ2-7; TCRdb names TRBD2, which stays unverified in the absence of DNA. Per the germline V gene, CDR1 is SGHRS and CDR2 is YFSETQ. This CDR3 is 15 amino acids long. CDR3 loop: CASSLVEALTYEQYF.

The rearrangement uses TRBV2 and TRBJ1-6; the TCRdb D gene call, TRBD1, has no DNA to confirm it. The V gene's germline CDR1 is SNHLY and CDR2 FYNNEI. This CDR3 spans 15 amino acids. The CDR3 sequence: CASTPESSYNSPLHF.

The chain recombines TRBV20-1 with TRBJ2-1; the D call of TRBD1 rests on TCRdb alone, since no DNA is present to check it. Germline CDR1 is DFQATT and CDR2 is SNEGSKA (reference sequence). The CDR3 is made up of 15 amino acids. The CDR3 reads CSALDRDRVDNEQFF.

The rearrangement links TRBV12-3 or TRBV12-4 to TRBJ2-3; TCRdb proposes TRBD1, but this gene call is untestable without DNA. The CDR3 is 18 amino acids. The CDR3: CASSSLRGAKASTDTQYF.